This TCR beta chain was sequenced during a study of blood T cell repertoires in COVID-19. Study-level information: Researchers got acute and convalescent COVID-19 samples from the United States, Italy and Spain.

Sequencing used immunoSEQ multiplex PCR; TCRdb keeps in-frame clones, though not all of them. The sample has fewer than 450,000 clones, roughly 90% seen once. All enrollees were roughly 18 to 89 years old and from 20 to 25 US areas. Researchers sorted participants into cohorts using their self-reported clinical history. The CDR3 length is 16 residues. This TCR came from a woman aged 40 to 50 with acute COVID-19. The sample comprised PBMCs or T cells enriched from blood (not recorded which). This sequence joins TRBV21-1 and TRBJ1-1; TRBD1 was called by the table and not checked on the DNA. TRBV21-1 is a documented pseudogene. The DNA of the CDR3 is TGTGCCAGCAGCAATGCCCGGGACATGAAGAACACTGAAGCTTTCTTT. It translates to CASSNARDMKNTEAFF.